This TCR beta chain was recovered during a study of radiation and T cells in renal cell carcinoma. The time point denotes: blood 4 weeks post-SBRT, at nephrectomy. Treatment reported: 15 Gy SBRT to primary tumor, nephrectomy 4 weeks later. Nephrectomy followed 15 Gy stereotactic body radiation by 4 weeks. The tumor was a clear cell renal cell carcinoma. Sequenced by immunoSEQ multiplex PCR; TCRdb stores in-frame clones only, minus some. Of 90,000 to 100,000 clones listed, approximately 80% were seen once; the top ten hold approximately 6.9%. For this clone: The antigen remains unidentified.

Overall study results and limits: Pretreatment tumor biopsies were lacking, so baseline clonotypes are unknown. In blood, top tumor clones expanded by 2 weeks, shrinking by 4.

The clonotype was recovered from a man aged 60 to 75 with renal cell carcinoma. The sample here was blood, taken from a patient whose treatment included radiotherapy and nephrectomy.

The CDR3 reads CASADRVYNSPLHF. As DNA, the CDR3 is TGTGCCAGCGCGGACAGGGTTTATAATTCACCCCTCCACTTT. The J gene is TRBJ1-6, the V gene TRBV6-5, with 8 nucleotides matching TRBD1. CDR1 is MNHEY, CDR2 SVGAGI, per germline. CDR3 length: 14 amino acids. Losses at the gene ends were 8 bases for V and 4 bases for J; bases not matched to a gene: 4.